Listed below are T cell receptor beta chains from one sample, sequenced in a study of beta chain features in type 1 diabetes. Method: immunoSEQ multiplex PCR; TCRdb's copy keeps in-frame clones and lacks some. The sample shows under 550,000 clones, 9.5% to 12% of them seen only once. The sequenced sample was naive CD4+ T cells from blood. The receptors were sampled from a woman between 18 and 29 years old in good health. Both conserved end residues are trimmed from each CDR3. The order of the fields is V gene, clone size, J gene, CDR3 protein. Part of the rows lack a size; the others show once, few, many or a class for expanded clones.

V gene: TRBV2
clone size: -
J gene: TRBJ2-1
CDR3 protein: ASRGQGTKF

V gene: TRBV19
clone size: -
J gene: TRBJ1-2
CDR3 protein: ASSIGGSNYGYT

V gene: TRBV14
clone size: -
J gene: TRBJ2-5
CDR3 protein: ASNLQYQETQY

V gene: TRBV29-1
clone size: -
J gene: TRBJ2-2
CDR3 protein: SVIRDRNTGELF

V gene: TRBV7-6
clone size: few
J gene: TRBJ2-2
CDR3 protein: ASSLKQALNTGELF

V gene: TRBV15
clone size: few
J gene: TRBJ1-1
CDR3 protein: ATSSQMNTEAF

V gene: TRBV2
clone size: -
J gene: TRBJ1-1
CDR3 protein: ASSEFDTAEAF

V gene: TRBV5-1
clone size: few
J gene: TRBJ2-2
CDR3 protein: ASSPLRTGELF

V gene: TRBV7-9
clone size: few
J gene: TRBJ1-3
CDR3 protein: ASSRTDSFSGNTIY

V gene: TRBV9
clone size: -
J gene: TRBJ2-1
CDR3 protein: ASSPGAGANVGDEQF

V gene: TRBV4-2
clone size: -
J gene: TRBJ2-7
CDR3 protein: ASSQVVSGEQY

V gene: TRBV11-2
clone size: -
J gene: TRBJ2-3
CDR3 protein: ASSLGTILRSSTDTQY

V gene: TRBV5-1
clone size: -
J gene: TRBJ2-2
CDR3 protein: ASSLVPSGELF

V gene: TRBV7-3
clone size: -
J gene: TRBJ2-1
CDR3 protein: ASSYRLAGDNEQF

V gene: TRBV5-4
clone size: -
J gene: TRBJ2-2
CDR3 protein: ASSIMNTGELF

V gene: TRBV7-2
clone size: -
J gene: TRBJ2-2
CDR3 protein: ASSLQTGTSGSSGELF

V gene: TRBV28
clone size: few
J gene: TRBJ2-1
CDR3 protein: ASSLSGNNEQF

V gene: TRBV18
clone size: few
J gene: TRBJ2-1
CDR3 protein: ASSPAGFSYNEQF

V gene: TRBV15
clone size: few
J gene: TRBJ2-7
CDR3 protein: ATSRARQALGYEQY

V gene: TRBV7-2
clone size: -
J gene: TRBJ2-1
CDR3 protein: ASGASNRLVDEQF